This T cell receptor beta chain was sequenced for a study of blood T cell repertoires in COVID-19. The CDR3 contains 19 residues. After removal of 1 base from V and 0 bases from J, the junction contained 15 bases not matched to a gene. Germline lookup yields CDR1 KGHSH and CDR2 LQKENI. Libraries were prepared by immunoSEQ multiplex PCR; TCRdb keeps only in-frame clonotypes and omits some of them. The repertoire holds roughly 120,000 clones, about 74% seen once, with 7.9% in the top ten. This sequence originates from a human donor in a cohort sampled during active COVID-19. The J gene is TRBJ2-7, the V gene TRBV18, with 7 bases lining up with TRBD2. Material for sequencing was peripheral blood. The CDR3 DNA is TGTGCCAGCTCACCACGGGCTAGCGGATCGATTGTCAGCTCCTACGAGCAGTACTTC. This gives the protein CASSPRASGSIVSSYEQYF.